This T cell receptor (beta chain) was identified during a study of T cells after posttransplantation cyclophosphamide. Sequencing used immunoSEQ multiplex PCR; TCRdb keeps in-frame clones, though not all of them. This sample has 12,000 or so clones, each found more than once. Busulfan-fludarabine conditioning, marrow transplant, and cyclophosphamide on days +3 and +4 were administered. The CDR3 runs to 11 residues. Germline V gene lookup returns CDR1 ENHRY and CDR2 SYGVKD. V lost 6 bases and J lost 8; bases outside the gene matches: 1. This clone was picked up many times. What it recognizes is unknown. Whole-study findings and limits: Later blood repertoires were often dominated by clones from the donor CD8+ memory compartment.

The sample in question was PBMCs, obtained after allogeneic stem cell transplant with posttransplant cyclophosphamide. The rearrangement uses TRBV10-3 and TRBJ2-1, with 7 bases lining up with TRBD2. This clonotype was obtained from a female patient between 40 and 50 years old who received an allogeneic stem cell transplant from a related donor, was CMV-positive, and had acute GVHD only. Some T cells may arise from the graft donor. This CDR3 is CAIRGRDEQFF. CDR3 DNA sequence: TGTGCCATCAGGGGGAGGGATGAGCAGTTCTTC.